This TCR beta chain was documented in a study of blood T cell repertoires in COVID-19. The table came from immunoSEQ multiplex PCR; TCRdb's copy has only in-frame clones and leaves some out. Found here are about 170,000 clones, around 78% of them singletons; the top ten hold 3.5% to 5%. Enrollees, roughly 18 to 89 years old, lived in fewer than 25 US areas. Donors of Cohort 3 who recovered were those that had two negative PCRs, clearance, or symptom resolution. The CDR3 sequence is 16 residues long. The germline CDR1 and CDR2 sequences are MNHEY and SVGAGI. J lost 2 bases, V lost 2 bases, and 5 bases had no gene match.

The TCR originated in a woman in her fifties or sixties who had recovered from COVID-19. V and J are TRBV6-5 and TRBJ2-3; 9 bases align to TRBD1. The source material was PBMCs or T cells enriched from blood (not recorded which). The DNA for the CDR3 is TGTGCCAGCAGTTACGTGGGGACAGGGCACACAGATACGCAGTATTTT. It yields the protein CASSYVGTGHTDTQYF.